These 17 T cell receptor beta chains share one sample of origin, sequenced in a study of beta chain features in type 1 diabetes. Every isolated RNA sample was fully reverse transcribed, so sequencing captured expressed TCRB transcripts. Libraries were prepared by immunoSEQ multiplex PCR; TCRdb keeps only in-frame clonotypes and omits some of them. The repertoire consists of 900,000 or so clones, with roughly a sixth occurring once and the leading ten covering 0.023%. Sequencing was carried out using naive CD4+ T cells from blood. All receptors derive from a woman aged 18-35 years in good health.

This rearrangement joins TRBV5-1 to TRBJ2-1; 7 nucleotides align to TRBD2. The V and J ends lost 4 bases and 0 bases, in that order; junction bases with no gene match: 7. Per germline, CDR1 SGHRS and CDR2 YFSETQ. The CDR3 length is 16 residues. CDR3 in DNA: TGCGCCAGCAGCGGAGGTGCGGGGGACTCCTACAATGAGCAGTTCTTC. Translating gives CASSGGAGDSYNEQFF.

In its sample, this clone was seen a few times. The rearrangement uses TRBV19 and TRBJ2-1; a weak D match, TRBD1 (6 bases). This CDR3 region has 11 residues. Trimming removed 7 bases at V and 12 bases at J, with 13 bases between. Per germline, CDR1 LNHDA and CDR2 SQIVND (reference sequence). The CDR3 spells CASTGTSGQFF. Here the CDR3 DNA reads TGTGCCAGTACTGGGACATCGGGGCAGTTCTTC.

For this clone: Germline is not matched at one junction end, which may reflect a read error. The rearrangement uses TRBV5-1 and TRBJ2-2; 11 bases agree with TRBD1. Germline V gives CDR1 SGHRS, CDR2 YFSETQ. The CDR3 sequence is 12 residues long. In DNA form, the CDR3 reads TGCGCCAGCAGCTCCGGGACAGGGGGGCTGTTTTTT. Translating gives CASSSGTGGLFF.

Note on this clone: Additional DNA sequences in this sample encode the identical CDR3. The chain links TRBV15 to TRBJ2-5; no definite D call. The germline V gene encodes CDR1 LNHNV and CDR2 YYDKDF (reference sequence). The CDR3 length is 13 residues. V dropped 0 bases and J dropped 5 bases, with 7 bases sitting between them. The chain's CDR3 is CATSRDPEETQYF. CDR3 DNA: TGTGCCACCAGCAGAGATCCGGAGGAGACCCAGTACTTC.

The V call is TRBV7-3, the J call TRBJ2-3, with D uncertain. CDR1 SGHTA and CDR2 FQGTGA come from the germline V gene. The CDR3 is 15 residues long. Trimming stripped 2 bases from V and 3 bases from J, with 12 bases between. CDR3 nucleotide sequence: TGTGCCAGCAGCTTACTAGTCAGAGCAACAGATACGCAGTATTTT. Translation: CASSLLVRATDTQYF.

The chain links TRBV6-5 to TRBJ2-6, with D maybe TRBD2 (5 bases). Germline V gene sequence: CDR1 MNHEY, CDR2 SVGAGI. This CDR3 is built from 14 residues. V gave up 8 bases and J gave up 0 bases, with 8 bases separating them. The CDR3 DNA reads as TGTGCCAGCGGACTCCTCTCTGGGGCCAACGTCCTGACTTTC. It translates to CASGLLSGANVLTF.

This clone was counted only a few times. Other DNA variants within this sample encode the same CDR3. The CDR3 DNA follows: TGTGCCAGCAGTTACTCTACAGGGACCTACGAGCAGTACTTC. It encodes CASSYSTGTYEQYF. The chain carries TRBV6-5 and TRBJ2-7; a weak D match, TRBD1 (6 bases). The CDR3 covers 14 residues. CDR1 MNHEY and CDR2 SVGAGI come from the germline V gene. Trimming stripped 0 bases from V and 2 bases from J, with 8 bases between.

This sequence joins TRBV7-9 and TRBJ2-1, with D perhaps matching TRBD2 (6 bases). The germline V and J ends were trimmed by 7 bases and 3 bases, with 19 bases remaining between them. Germline CDR1 and CDR2: SEHNR and FQNEAQ (reference sequence). This CDR3 is 16 amino acids long. The CDR3 spells CASTFTSRRDYNEQFF. CDR3 nucleotides: TGTGCCAGCACCTTCACCTCTCGGAGGGACTACAATGAGCAGTTCTTC. The variable domain in full, completed from reference TRBV7-9 and TRBJ2-1, reads DTGVSQNPRHKITKRGQNVTFRCDPISEHNRLYWYRQTLGQGPEFLTYFQNEAQLEKSRLLSDRFSAERPKGSFSTLEIQRTEQGDSAMYLCASTFTSRRDYNEQFFGPGTRLTVL.

This clone was seen more than once but under ten times. This rearrangement joins TRBV5-4 to TRBJ1-2; 9 bases line up with TRBD1. CDR1 SGHNT and CDR2 YYREEE come from the germline V gene (reference sequence). This CDR3 region has 14 residues. With V trimmed by 1 base and J by 8 bases, 6 bases remained unmatched. CDR3 region: CASSLLGQGYGYTF. The CDR3 DNA sequence: TGTGCCAGCAGCTTGTTGGGACAGGGATACGGCTACACCTTC.

This chain links TRBV7-8 with TRBJ1-2; D possibly corresponds to TRBD1 (5 bases). V dropped 1 base and J dropped 3 bases, with 9 bases sitting between them. The CDR3 has 14 amino acids. Germline CDR1 is SGHVS and CDR2 is FQNEAQ. For the CDR3, the DNA is TGTGCCAGCAGCTTAGATGGGGCAGACTATGGCTACACCTTC. Translation: CASSLDGADYGYTF.

This clone was counted a few times. The rearrangement uses TRBV18 and TRBJ2-7; TRBD2 agrees at 11 bases. Germline CDR1 KGHSH, CDR2 LQKENI. This CDR3 contains 15 residues. With 4 bases clipped from V and 4 bases from J, the junction kept 6 bases outside the gene matches. In DNA form, the CDR3 reads TGTGCCAGCTCACACACTAGCGGGAGCCTATACGAGCAGTACTTC. Amino acids: CASSHTSGSLYEQYF.

This clone appeared a few times. V gene TRBV5-1 combines with J gene TRBJ1-1; D possibly corresponds to TRBD1 (5 bases). V shed 4 bases and J shed 1 base, with 8 bases lying between them. CDR1 SGHRS and CDR2 YFSETQ come from the germline V gene. This CDR3 comprises 13 residues. The CDR3 spells CASSTQGNTEAFF. The CDR3 nucleotides read TGCGCCAGCAGCACCCAGGGGAACACTGAAGCTTTCTTT. Full variable domain (missing parts from reference TRBV5-1 and TRBJ1-1): KAGVTQTPRYLIKTRGQQVTLSCSPISGHRSVSWYQQTPGQGLQFLFEYFSETQRNKGNFPGRFSGRQFSNSRSEMNVSTLELGDSALYLCASSTQGNTEAFFGQGTRLTVV.

The sample holds a few counts of this clone. In nucleotides, the CDR3 is TGTGCCATCAGTGAGTCGGGGCAGTCCTATGAGCAGTTCTTC. The encoded protein is CAISESGQSYEQFF. The J gene is TRBJ2-1, the V gene TRBV10-3, with D possibly matching TRBD1 (5 bases). This CDR3 is built from 14 residues. Trimming shortened V by 0 bases and J by 8 bases, and 11 bases separated the two germline ends. Germline lookup yields CDR1 ENHRY and CDR2 SYGVKD.

The chain links TRBV6-5 to TRBJ1-1; D uncertain. This CDR3 is built from 15 residues. The germline V and J ends were trimmed by 0 bases and 1 base, with 9 bases remaining between them. Germline V lookup: CDR1 MNHEY, CDR2 SVGAGI. CDR3 bases: TGTGCCAGCAGTTACTCTTTGGGTACGAACACTGAAGCTTTCTTT. Residues: CASSYSLGTNTEAFF.

This clone appeared a few times. The rearrangement links TRBV7-9 to TRBJ2-1, with a possible D match to TRBD2 (6 bases). The germline V and J ends were trimmed by 1 base and 10 bases, with 17 bases remaining between them. Looked up from germline, CDR1 is SEHNR and CDR2 is FQNEAQ (reference sequence). The CDR3 contains 15 residues. CDR3 in DNA: TGTGCCAGCAGCTTAGGGGTCGGGAGCTTCGAGGAGCAGTTCTTC. Translated: CASSLGVGSFEEQFF.

The chain links TRBV28 to TRBJ2-3; 7 bases map to TRBD2. Trimming cost V 0 bases and J 4 bases; bases outside gene matches: 4. Germline V lookup: CDR1 MDHEN, CDR2 SYDVKM. This CDR3 region has 15 residues. CDR3 bases: TGTGCCAGCAGTTTATGGGGCGGGAGCGCAGATACGCAGTATTTT. Its translation: CASSLWGGSADTQYF.

This clone was detected only a few times. V usage is TRBV19 and J usage is TRBJ1-1, with D possibly matching TRBD1 (6 bases). CDR3 length equals 16 residues. Germline CDR1 is LNHDA and CDR2 is SQIVND (reference sequence). Trimming took 3 bases from V and 6 from J, leaving 20 bases between them. Here the CDR3 DNA reads TGTGCCAGTAGTATCGGGGGGACAAGGCGAGACGCTGAAGCTTTCTTT. It is translated as CASSIGGTRRDAEAFF. The full variable domain, with the rest looked up from reference TRBV19 and TRBJ1-1, is DGGITQSPKYLFRKEGQNVTLSCEQNLNHDAMYWYRQDPGQGLRLIYYSQIVNDFQKGDIAEGYSVSREKKESFPLTVTSAQKNPTAFYLCASSIGGTRRDAEAFFGQGTRLTVV.